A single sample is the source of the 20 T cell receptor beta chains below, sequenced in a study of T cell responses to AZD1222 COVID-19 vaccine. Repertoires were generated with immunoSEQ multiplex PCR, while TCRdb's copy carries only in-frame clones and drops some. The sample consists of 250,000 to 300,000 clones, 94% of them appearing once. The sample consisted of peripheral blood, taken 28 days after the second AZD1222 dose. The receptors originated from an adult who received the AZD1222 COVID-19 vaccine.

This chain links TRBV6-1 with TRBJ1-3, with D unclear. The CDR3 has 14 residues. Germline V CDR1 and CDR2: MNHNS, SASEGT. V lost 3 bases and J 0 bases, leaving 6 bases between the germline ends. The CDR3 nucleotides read TGTGCCAGCAGTGACAGCTACTCTGGAAACACCATATATTTT. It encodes CASSDSYSGNTIYF.

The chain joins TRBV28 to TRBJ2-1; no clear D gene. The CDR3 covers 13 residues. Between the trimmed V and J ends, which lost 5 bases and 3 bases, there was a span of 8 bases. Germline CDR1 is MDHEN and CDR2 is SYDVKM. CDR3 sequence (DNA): TGTGCCAGCAGTCTCAATAGCTACAATGAGCAGTTCTTC. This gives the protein CASSLNSYNEQFF.

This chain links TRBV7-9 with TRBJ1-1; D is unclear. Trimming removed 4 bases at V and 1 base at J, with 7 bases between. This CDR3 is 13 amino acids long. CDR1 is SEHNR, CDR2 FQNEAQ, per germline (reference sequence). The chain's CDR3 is CASSYTSNTEAFF. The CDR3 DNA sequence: TGTGCCAGCAGCTACACATCGAACACTGAAGCTTTCTTT. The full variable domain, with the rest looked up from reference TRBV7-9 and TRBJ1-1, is DTGVSQNPRHKITKRGQNVTFRCDPISEHNRLYWYRQTLGQGPEFLTYFQNEAQLEKSRLLSDRFSAERPKGSFSTLEIQRTEQGDSAMYLCASSYTSNTEAFFGQGTRLTVV.

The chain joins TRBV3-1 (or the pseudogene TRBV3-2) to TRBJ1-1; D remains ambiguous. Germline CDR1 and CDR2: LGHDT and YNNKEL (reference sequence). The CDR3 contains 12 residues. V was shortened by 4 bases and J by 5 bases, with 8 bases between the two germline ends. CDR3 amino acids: CASSLYGTEAFF. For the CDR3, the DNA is TGTGCCAGCAGCCTTTACGGGACTGAAGCTTTCTTT.

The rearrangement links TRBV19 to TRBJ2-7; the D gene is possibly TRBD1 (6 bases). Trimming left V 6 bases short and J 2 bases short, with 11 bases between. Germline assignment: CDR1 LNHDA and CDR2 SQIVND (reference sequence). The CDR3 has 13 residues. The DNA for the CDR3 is TGTGCCAGTAGATCCTCAGGGGCCTACGAGCAGTACTTC. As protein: CASRSSGAYEQYF.

This CDR3 reads CASSSGTTHSPLHF. For the CDR3, the DNA is TGTGCCAGCAGTTCCGGGACGACCCATTCACCCCTCCACTTT. The rearrangement links TRBV6-5 to TRBJ1-6; possible D gene TRBD1, 5 bases. V was trimmed by 4 bases and J by 8 bases, leaving 12 bases between them. Germline V gene data show CDR1 as MNHEY and CDR2 as SVGAGI. This CDR3 has 14 amino acids.

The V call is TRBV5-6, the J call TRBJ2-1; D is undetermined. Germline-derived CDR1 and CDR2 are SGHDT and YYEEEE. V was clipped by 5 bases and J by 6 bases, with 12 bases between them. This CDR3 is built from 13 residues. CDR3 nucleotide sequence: TGTGCCAGCAGGCCTACGGGCCCCAATGAGCAGTTCTTC. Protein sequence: CASRPTGPNEQFF.

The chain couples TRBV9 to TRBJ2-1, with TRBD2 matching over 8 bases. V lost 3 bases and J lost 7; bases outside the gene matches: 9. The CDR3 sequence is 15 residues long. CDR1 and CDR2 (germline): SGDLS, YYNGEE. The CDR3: CASSGSGGAGNEQFF. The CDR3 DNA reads TGTGCCAGCAGCGGATCCGGGGGGGCTGGGAATGAGCAGTTCTTC. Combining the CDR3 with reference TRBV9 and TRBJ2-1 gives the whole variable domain DSGVTQTPKHLITATGQRVTLRCSPRSGDLSVYWYQQSLDQGLQFLIQYYNGEERAKGNILERFSAQQFPDLHSELNLSSLELGDSALYFCASSGSGGAGNEQFFGPGTRLTVL.

For the CDR3, the DNA is TGTGCCAGCAGTTACTCGACACGGACAGTTGTCTCCTACGAGCAGTACTTC. This gives the protein CASSYSTRTVVSYEQYF. The chain recombines TRBV6-2 or TRBV6-3 with TRBJ2-7; D might be TRBD1 (6 bases). The V gene's germline CDR1 is MNHEY and CDR2 SVGEGT. The V gene lost 0 bases and the J gene lost 0 bases, with 15 bases spanning the gap. The CDR3 is 17 amino acids.

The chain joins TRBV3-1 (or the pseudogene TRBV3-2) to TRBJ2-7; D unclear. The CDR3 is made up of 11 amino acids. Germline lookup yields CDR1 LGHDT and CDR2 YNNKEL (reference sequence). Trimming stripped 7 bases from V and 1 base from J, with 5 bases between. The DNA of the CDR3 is TGTGCCAGCAAAGGTTCCTACGAGCAGTACTTC. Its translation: CASKGSYEQYF.

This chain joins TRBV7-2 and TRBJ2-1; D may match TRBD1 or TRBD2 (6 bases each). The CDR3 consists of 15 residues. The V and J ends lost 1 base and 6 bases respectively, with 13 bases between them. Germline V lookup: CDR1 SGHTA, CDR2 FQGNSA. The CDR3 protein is CASSLEGGLVNEQFF. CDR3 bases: TGTGCCAGCAGCTTAGAGGGGGGCTTAGTCAATGAGCAGTTCTTC. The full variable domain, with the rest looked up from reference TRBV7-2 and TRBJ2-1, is GAGVSQSPSNKVTEKGKDVELRCDPISGHTALYWYRQSLGQGLEFLIYFQGNSAPDKSGLPSDRFSAERTGGSVSTLTIQRTQQEDSAVYLCASSLEGGLVNEQFFGPGTRLTVL.

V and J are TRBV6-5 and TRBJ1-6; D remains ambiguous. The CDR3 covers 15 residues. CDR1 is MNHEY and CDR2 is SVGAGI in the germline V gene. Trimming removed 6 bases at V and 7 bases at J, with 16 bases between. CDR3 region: CASSIVEDVNSPLHF. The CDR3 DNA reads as TGTGCCAGCAGCATAGTTGAGGATGTGAATTCACCCCTCCACTTT.

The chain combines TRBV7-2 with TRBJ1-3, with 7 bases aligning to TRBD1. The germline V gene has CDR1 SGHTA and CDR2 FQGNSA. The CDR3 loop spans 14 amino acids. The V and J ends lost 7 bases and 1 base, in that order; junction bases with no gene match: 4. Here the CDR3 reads CASNQGGSGNTIYF. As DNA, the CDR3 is TGTGCCAGCAACCAGGGGGGTTCTGGAAACACCATATATTTT.

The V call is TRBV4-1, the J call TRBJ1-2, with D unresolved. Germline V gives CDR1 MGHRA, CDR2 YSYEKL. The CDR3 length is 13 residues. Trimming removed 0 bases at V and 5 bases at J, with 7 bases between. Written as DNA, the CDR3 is TGCGCCAGCAGCCAAGATCACGGTTATGGCTACACCTTC. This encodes CASSQDHGYGYTF.

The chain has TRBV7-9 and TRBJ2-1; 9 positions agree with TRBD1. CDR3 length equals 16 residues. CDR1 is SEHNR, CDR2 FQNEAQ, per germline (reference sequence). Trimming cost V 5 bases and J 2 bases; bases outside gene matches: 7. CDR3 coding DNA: TGTGCCAGCAGCGCGACCGGGACAGGGACCTACAATGAGCAGTTCTTC. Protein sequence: CASSATGTGTYNEQFF.

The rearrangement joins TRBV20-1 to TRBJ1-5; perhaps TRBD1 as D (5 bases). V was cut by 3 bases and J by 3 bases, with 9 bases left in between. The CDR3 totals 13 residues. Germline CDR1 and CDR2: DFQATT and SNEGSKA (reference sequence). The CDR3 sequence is CSASDSLNQPQHF. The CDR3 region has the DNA TGCAGTGCTAGTGACAGCCTCAATCAGCCCCAGCATTTT.

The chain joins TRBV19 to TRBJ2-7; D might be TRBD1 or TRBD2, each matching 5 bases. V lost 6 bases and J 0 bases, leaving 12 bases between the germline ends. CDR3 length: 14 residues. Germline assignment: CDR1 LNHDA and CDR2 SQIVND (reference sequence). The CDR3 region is CASRTRGASYEQYF. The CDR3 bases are TGTGCCAGTAGAACGAGGGGCGCCTCCTACGAGCAGTACTTC.

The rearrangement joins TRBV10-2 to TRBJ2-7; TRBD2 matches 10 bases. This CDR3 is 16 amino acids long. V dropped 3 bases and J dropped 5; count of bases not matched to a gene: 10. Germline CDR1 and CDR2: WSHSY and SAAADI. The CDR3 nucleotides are TGCGCCAGCAGTGATTTGCTAGCGGGGGCCCACCACGAGCAGTACTTC. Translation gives CASSDLLAGAHHEQYF.

CDR3 nucleotides: TGTGCCAGCGGGGGACGTACCTACGAGCAGTACTTC. This sequence encodes CASGGRTYEQYF. The V and J genes are TRBV28 and TRBJ2-7; D is tentatively TRBD1 or TRBD2 (5 bases each). The CDR3 sequence is 12 residues long. Germline V gene sequence: CDR1 MDHEN, CDR2 SYDVKM. V lost 8 bases and J lost 2, with 10 bases in between.

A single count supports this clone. CDR3: CASSQDLAGTNTGELFF. The CDR3 coding sequence is TGTGCCAGCAGCCAAGATTTGGCGGGGACGAACACCGGGGAGCTGTTTTTT. This chain connects TRBV3-1 (or the pseudogene TRBV3-2) to TRBJ2-2; D might be TRBD2 (6 bases). The V gene's germline CDR1 is LGHDT and CDR2 YNNKEL (reference sequence). Trimming pared 0 bases from V and 0 bases from J, leaving 11 bases between. This CDR3 is 17 amino acids long.